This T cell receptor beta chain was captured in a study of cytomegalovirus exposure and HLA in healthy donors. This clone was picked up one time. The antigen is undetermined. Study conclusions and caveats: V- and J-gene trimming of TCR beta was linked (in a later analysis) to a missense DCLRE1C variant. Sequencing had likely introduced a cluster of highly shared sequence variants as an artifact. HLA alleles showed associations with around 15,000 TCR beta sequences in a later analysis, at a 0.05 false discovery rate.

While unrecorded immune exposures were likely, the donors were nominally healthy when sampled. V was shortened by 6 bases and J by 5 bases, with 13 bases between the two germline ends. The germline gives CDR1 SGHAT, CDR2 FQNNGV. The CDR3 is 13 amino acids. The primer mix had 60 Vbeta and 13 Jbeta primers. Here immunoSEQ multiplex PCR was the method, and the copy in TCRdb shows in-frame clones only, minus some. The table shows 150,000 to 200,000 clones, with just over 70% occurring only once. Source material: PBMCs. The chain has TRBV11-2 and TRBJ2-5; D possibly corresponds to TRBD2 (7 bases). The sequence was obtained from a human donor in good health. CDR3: CASRRGGWETQYF. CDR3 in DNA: TGTGCCAGCAGGAGGGGGGGCTGGGAGACCCAGTACTTC.